This record covers a single TCR beta chain. This sample is part of a study of shared clonotypes between healthy human individuals. Looking at the study overall: Donors had three CD4 naive, three CD4 memory, two CD8 naive and one CD8 memory plate apiece.

The CDR3 spans 14 residues. Trimming stripped 4 bases from V and 2 bases from J, with 11 bases between. Germline V gene lookup returns CDR1 SEHNR and CDR2 FQNEAQ (reference sequence). Donors, healthy HIV-negative adults, lacked recent acute infections or vaccinations. Splitting the CD4+ cells yielded a CD45RA+ naive subset and a CD45RA-negative memory subset. Replicate sorted-subset PCRs were loaded with approximately 190 ng DNA, roughly 33,000 T cell genomes. TCRdb keeps only in-frame clones here, not all; method: immunoSEQ multiplex PCR. The table records a few million clones, roughly 95% of them present only once.

Sequenced input: naive CD4+ T cells sorted from blood. Sample subset: CD45RA+ positively selected. The rearrangement links TRBV7-9 to TRBJ2-5; weak D call: TRBD1 (6 bases). This sequence was found in a man between 18 and 35 years old in good health. The CDR3 nucleotides are TGTGCCAGCAGCTCTACAGGGCTTCAAGAGACCCAGTACTTC. Translation gives CASSSTGLQETQYF. Full variable domain (rest looked up from reference TRBV7-9 and TRBJ2-5): DTGVSQNPRHKITKRGQNVTFRCDPISEHNRLYWYRQTLGQGPEFLTYFQNEAQLEKSRLLSDRFSAERPKGSFSTLEIQRTEQGDSAMYLCASSSTGLQETQYFGPGTRLLVL.